Listed below are T cell receptor beta chains from one sample, sequenced in a study of blood T cell repertoires in COVID-19. Generated by immunoSEQ multiplex PCR, the TCRdb table keeps only in-frame clones and is missing some. The sample includes approximately 290,000 clones, 91% of them seen just once. Specimen: peripheral blood. The receptors were gathered from a woman aged 25 to 45 with COVID-19, enrolled during active disease. The CDR3 runs from the conserved cysteine through the conserved F or W. A D gene is named only where the DNA matches it firmly. Expanded clones get a size class; other rows say once, few or many, or leave the size out.

>TRBJ2-3|.|.|TRBV11-2
TGTGCCAGCAGCTTAGCCCGGGTGGATACGCAGTATTTT
CASSLARVDTQYF
>TRBJ2-7|.|.|TRBV5-4
TGTGCCAGCAGCTTGGGACAGAGCGACGAGCAGTACTTC
CASSLGQSDEQYF
>TRBJ2-7|.|.|TRBV5-1
TGCGCCAGCAGCCCCGTAAGGAGCTCCTACGAGCAGTACTTC
CASSPVRSSYEQYF
>TRBJ2-3|.|TRBD2|TRBV27
TGTGCCAGCAGTTCGGGACTAGCTAGCACAGATACGCAGTATTTT
CASSSGLASTDTQYF
>TRBJ2-5|once|TRBD1|TRBV5-1
TGCGCCAGCAGCTTGGATCCGGGGTCCAGGGGGCCCGGGACCCAGTACTTC
CASSLDPGSRGPGTQYF
>TRBJ1-6|.|.|TRBV12-3/TRBV12-4
TGTGCTAGTAGATATCCAAATTCACCCCTCCACTTT
CASRYPNSPLHF
>TRBJ1-1|.|TRBD1|TRBV11-2
TGTGCCAGCAGCCCGGACAGGCGGGAGGATGAAGCTTTCTTT
CASSPDRREDEAFF
>TRBJ1-1|.|.|TRBV2
TGTGCCAGCAGAGGAGGGACTTGGGACACTGAAGCTTTCTTT
CASRGGTWDTEAFF
>TRBJ1-1|.|.|TRBV7-9
TGTGCCAGCAGCCTTCTCGCGGCTGTTGAAGCTTTCTTT
CASSLLAAVEAFF
>TRBJ1-5|.|TRBD1|TRBV18
TGTGCCAGCTCACCACGTTCCGGGACAGGGGGCTCCAATCAGCCCCAGCATTTT
CASSPRSGTGGSNQPQHF
>TRBJ1-4|.|TRBD1|TRBV7-9
TGTGCCAGCAGCCTTACAGGGGGGGATTGGACTAATGAAAAACTGTTTTTT
CASSLTGGDWTNEKLFF
>TRBJ1-1|.|.|TRBV10-1
TGCGCCAGCAGAGTTGGGCTGAACACTGAAGCTTTCTTT
CASRVGLNTEAFF
>TRBJ1-3|.|.|TRBV30
TGTGCCACCCAGGGGCCGTTCTCTGGAAACACCATATATTTT
CATQGPFSGNTIYF
>TRBJ1-2|.|.|TRBV28
TGTGCCAGCTCTATGAATCGGGGAAGGCAAGATGGCTACACCTTC
CASSMNRGRQDGYTF
>TRBJ2-1|.|TRBD2|TRBV19
TGTGCCAGTAGTATTTACGCTAGCGGGAGTCTCAATGAGCAGTTCTTC
CASSIYASGSLNEQFF
>TRBJ1-1|.|.|TRBV10-2
TGCGCCAGCAGGAACTGGGAGACTGAAGCTTTCTTT
CASRNWETEAFF
>TRBJ1-1|.|.|TRBV11-2
TGTGCCAGCAGCTTAGTGAGGAGGGCGACTGAAGCTTTCTTT
CASSLVRRATEAFF
>TRBJ2-5|.|.|TRBV19
TGTGCCAGTAGTATTGAGGGGGGGGAGACCCAGTACTTC
CASSIEGGETQYF
>TRBJ2-1|.|TRBD2|TRBV7-2
TGTGCCAGCAGGGGGACTAGTCCCAACAATGAGCAGTTCTTC
CASRGTSPNNEQFF
>TRBJ1-5|once|TRBD1|TRBV19
TGTGCCAGTAGTATGGGCAGGGGGTTCGATCAGCCCCAGCATTTT
CASSMGRGFDQPQHF
>TRBJ1-2|.|.|TRBV9
TGTGCCAGCAGCCCGGGACACACGGTTGGCTATGGCTACACCTTC
CASSPGHTVGYGYTF
>TRBJ2-3|once|.|TRBV29-1
TGCAGCGTTAAGCCGAGGGAGTGGAGCGATACGCAGTATTTT
CSVKPREWSDTQYF
>TRBJ1-5|.|.|TRBV4-1
TGCGCCAGCAGCCAAGAAGGGAGGCAGCCCCAGCATTTT
CASSQEGRQPQHF
>TRBJ1-1|.|.|TRBV7-2
TGTGCCAGCAGCCGCCCGGGGTCCCCGAACACTGAAGCTTTCTTT
CASSRPGSPNTEAFF
>TRBJ2-7|.|.|TRBV10-3
TGTGCCATCGGCAGCGGGCCCTCCTCCTACGAGCAGTACTTC
CAIGSGPSSYEQYF
>TRBJ1-5|.|.|TRBV20-1
TGCAGTGCTAGTTCCTTTAACAGAAACAATCAGCCCCAGCATTTT
CSASSFNRNNQPQHF
>TRBJ2-4|.|.|TRBV6-5
TGTGCCAGCAGTTACTCCAGCCGCAGGGACAAAAACATTCAGTACTTC
CASSYSSRRDKNIQYF
>TRBJ1-5|.|.|TRBV15
TGTGCCACCAGCCGCGACATGTTAGGCAATCAGCCCCAGCATTTT
CATSRDMLGNQPQHF
>TRBJ1-2|.|.|TRBV27
TGTGCCAGCAGTTTATCGTCCCTACGAGGCTACACCTTC
CASSLSSLRGYTF
>TRBJ1-4|once|TRBD1|TRBV19
TGTGCCACTGGGGGGACAGGTGGCGAAAAACTGTTTTTT
CATGGTGGEKLFF
>TRBJ2-2|.|.|TRBV3-1/TRBV3-2
TGTGCCAGCAGCCAATTAGCGGCTAACACCGGGGAGCTGTTTTTT
CASSQLAANTGELFF
>TRBJ1-1|.|.|TRBV2
TGTGCCAGCAGTGTGTCTCAGGGAACTGAAGCTTTCTTT
CASSVSQGTEAFF